The clone carrying this TCR beta chain appeared a few times. The antigen is not known. This entry belongs to a study of CD8 T cells in ankylosing spondylitis. Between the trimmed V and J ends, which lost 2 bases and 3 bases, there was a span of 15 bases. The CDR3 sequence is 16 residues long. Germline V gene data show CDR1 as LGHNA and CDR2 as YSLEER. TCRdb reprocessed the 5' RACE reads via MiXCR and lists one record per CDR3 protein. This table has about 220,000 distinct CDR3 sequences, approximately 7.3% appearing once. The study, taken as a whole, reports: What seemed typical of ankylosing spondylitis blood was a TCR beta motif built from several highly homologous variants. Reports say disease-linked clones showed up significantly more in matched ankylosing spondylitis synovial fluid.

Sequences were obtained from blood, either unsorted or a sorted T cell fraction (not recorded which). This chain connects TRBV4-3 to TRBJ2-3; D not resolved. The sequence came from a male donor with ankylosing spondylitis. DNA of the CDR3: TGCGCCAGCAGCCAAACGGTAGCCCTAGTGACAGATACGCAGTATTTT. This codes for CASSQTVALVTDTQYF.